The 16 T cell receptor beta chains listed next were all sequenced from one sample in a study of blood T cells in healthy people across ages. Then a second PCR, running roughly 7 to 11 cycles, was carried out with a sample-barcoded 5' primer and a J-beta primer mix. TCRdb recomputed calls from the 5' RACE reads with MiXCR, one row per CDR3 protein. The table records hundreds of thousands of distinct CDR3 sequences, roughly 49% of them present only once. Material: blood. These receptors were obtained from a woman aged 55-69 years in good health.

The chain carries TRBV27 and TRBJ2-6; the D is unclear. CDR3 length equals 16 residues. The germline V and J ends were trimmed by 1 base and 2 bases, with 9 bases remaining between them. Germline V gene lookup returns CDR1 MNHEY and CDR2 SMNVEV (reference sequence). This chain's CDR3 is CASSLLLGTGANVLTF. In nucleotides, the CDR3 is TGTGCCAGCAGTTTATTGTTGGGAACTGGGGCCAACGTCCTGACTTTC.

This clonotype came up a few times. The J gene is TRBJ2-7, the V gene TRBV20-1, with TRBD1 identical over 11 bases. The germline gives CDR1 DFQATT, CDR2 SNEGSKA (reference sequence). The CDR3 runs 16 residues. With 3 bases clipped from V and 0 bases from J, the junction kept 7 bases outside the gene matches. The CDR3 bases are TGCAGTGCTAGCGGGACAGGGGGGAGCCGCTCCTACGAGCAGTACTTC. It specifies CSASGTGGSRSYEQYF.

This clonotype was seen a handful of times. The chain combines TRBV29-1 with TRBJ2-7, with D perhaps TRBD2 (5 bases). CDR1 is SQVTM and CDR2 is ANQGSEA in the germline V gene. Trimming stripped 4 bases from V and 2 bases from J, with 15 bases between. This CDR3 contains 14 residues. CDR3 in DNA: TGCAGCGTTGCCGGAGAGAGGGCACCCTACGAGCAGTACTTC. This sequence encodes CSVAGERAPYEQYF.

V gene TRBV20-1 combines with J gene TRBJ2-3; D ambiguous. The CDR3 has 12 residues. Germline V gene sequence: CDR1 DFQATT, CDR2 SNEGSKA (reference sequence). The ends were cut back, 2 bases at V and 1 base at J, with 4 bases in the middle. For the CDR3, the DNA is TGCAGTGCTAGACAGGGCACAGATACGCAGTATTTT. Protein: CSARQGTDTQYF.

The V gene is TRBV6-2 or TRBV6-3, the J gene TRBJ2-7; a possible D gene is TRBD2 (5 bases). This CDR3 is built from 15 residues. Germline lookup yields CDR1 MNHEY and CDR2 SVGEGT. The V and J ends lost 4 bases and 0 bases respectively, with 13 bases between them. The CDR3 DNA is TGTGCCAGCAGTTCCCGCGGGTCGAGCTCCTACGAGCAGTACTTC. It specifies CASSSRGSSSYEQYF.

This chain joins TRBV7-3 and TRBJ2-7; 8 nucleotides align to TRBD2. CDR3 length: 15 residues. V lost 4 bases to trimming and J lost 4 bases; unmatched junction nucleotides: 9. From germline, CDR1 is SGHTA and CDR2 FQGTGA. The CDR3 protein is CASSWAPGLGYEQYF. The CDR3 bases are TGTGCCAGCAGCTGGGCCCCGGGACTAGGATACGAGCAGTACTTC.

This sequence joins TRBV20-1 and TRBJ2-3; 9 bases fit TRBD2. Germline V CDR1 and CDR2: DFQATT, SNEGSKA (reference sequence). After removal of 0 bases from V and 5 bases from J, the junction contained 9 bases not matched to a gene. This CDR3 comprises 16 residues. CDR3 loop: CSARDRLAAEVDTQYF. The CDR3 bases are TGCAGTGCTAGAGACCGACTAGCGGCAGAGGTAGATACGCAGTATTTT.

The CDR3 DNA sequence: TGTGCCAGCAGTGTAGGTGGCGGGATGGCCAAAAACATTCAGTACTTC. Its translation: CASSVGGGMAKNIQYF. The chain joins TRBV6-1 to TRBJ2-4, with D possibly being TRBD2 (6 bases). From germline, CDR1 is MNHNS and CDR2 SASEGT. V was cut by 4 bases and J by 1 base, with 14 bases left in between. The CDR3 has 16 residues.

This clonotype has a single count. The V call is TRBV4-3, the J call TRBJ2-6, with 11 bases aligning to TRBD1. The CDR3 loop spans 13 amino acids. Germline lookup yields CDR1 LGHNA and CDR2 YSLEER. The junction had 3 bases not matched to a gene; V was cut back by 5 bases and J by 12 bases. CDR3 sequence reads: CASSGTGGSVLTF. The DNA of the CDR3 is TGCGCCAGCAGCGGGACAGGGGGAAGCGTCCTGACTTTC.

The chain is built from TRBV6-6 and TRBJ1-2; 8 nucleotides agree with TRBD1. The V gene end was trimmed by 6 bases and the J gene end by 5 bases; junction bases not matched to a gene: 5. The CDR3 has 13 amino acids. Germline V gene data show CDR1 as MNHNY and CDR2 as SVGAGI (reference sequence). Written as DNA, the CDR3 is TGTGCCAGCAGAAAACAGGGGGGATATGGCTACACCTTC. As protein: CASRKQGGYGYTF.

The chain carries TRBV7-9 and TRBJ1-2; D is uncertain. The CDR3 is 12 amino acids. Per the germline V gene, CDR1 is SEHNR and CDR2 is FQNEAQ (reference sequence). Trimming removed 2 bases from V and 4 bases from J, with 5 bases in between. CDR3 region: CASSLWVYGYTF. DNA for the CDR3: TGTGCCAGCAGCTTATGGGTCTATGGCTACACCTTC.

This chain uses TRBV28 with TRBJ1-1, with TRBD1 matching 10 bases. Germline V gene data show CDR1 as MDHEN and CDR2 as SYDVKM. V shed 5 bases and J 1 base; nucleotides not matched to a gene: 7. The CDR3 runs 16 residues. CDR3 sequence (DNA): TGTGCCAGCAGTCCCGCGGGACAGGGGCCGAACACTGAAGCTTTCTTT. It is translated as CASSPAGQGPNTEAFF.

In regard to this clonotype: Given a much more abundant clone one base away, this may be a read error. V is TRBV2 and J is TRBJ2-1; D is undetermined. From germline, CDR1 is SNHLY and CDR2 FYNNEI. V lost 2 bases to trimming and J lost 9 bases, with 8 bases between them. This CDR3 comprises 12 residues. The CDR3 sequence: CASSEQTVEQFF. The CDR3 DNA follows: TGTGCCAGCAGTGAACAAACGGTTGAGCAGTTCTTC.

This chain links TRBV2 with TRBJ2-4; a possible D gene is TRBD1 (5 bases). The CDR3 is 15 residues long. Trimming pared 5 bases from V and 1 base from J, leaving 12 bases between. The germline V gene has CDR1 SNHLY and CDR2 FYNNEI. Written as DNA, the CDR3 is TGTGCCAGCAGTCAGGGCACAACGGCCAAAAACATTCAGTACTTC. Translating it yields CASSQGTTAKNIQYF.

This clonotype was found a few times. The genes are TRBV7-2 and TRBJ2-4, with D uncertain. The CDR3 is made up of 11 amino acids. Germline CDR1 SGHTA, CDR2 FQGNSA. V lost 0 bases and J 12 bases, leaving 6 bases between the germline ends. CDR3 bases: TGTGCCAGCAGCTTAGCAACCTATCAGTACTTC. The encoded protein is CASSLATYQYF.

The V call is TRBV29-1, the J call TRBJ2-7; D is unclear. CDR1 is SQVTM, CDR2 ANQGSEA, per germline. This CDR3 contains 12 residues. The V gene lost 5 bases and the J gene lost 3 bases, with 11 bases spanning the gap. Here the CDR3 reads CSVRVDVYEQYF. DNA for the CDR3: TGCAGCGTTAGGGTTGATGTCTACGAGCAGTACTTC.